This TCR beta chain was obtained from a study of T cells in Graves' hyperthyroidism and ophthalmopathy. Study-level background: Peripheral blood was acquired at first diagnosis, ahead of any therapy whatsoever. Findings and limits, study-wide: Median prediction lead before ophthalmopathy onset was roughly 6 months with the model.

Stability of Graves' hyperthyroidism was defined as absent ophthalmopathy progression within 18 months. Each diagnosis was grounded in clinical symptoms, serum thyroxine and TRAb, thyroid ultrasound, and orbital computed tomography. CDR1 is SGDLS, CDR2 YYNGEE, per germline. V lost 4 bases to trimming and J lost 3 bases; unmatched junction nucleotides: 8. CDR3 length: 16 residues. Researchers amplified the TCR beta CDR3 regions from RNA transcripts. The HTBI primer set drove a first-round RT-PCR of the TCR CDR3. TCRdb reanalysed the multiplex PCR reads using MiXCR and keeps one entry per CDR3 protein. The table records 400,000 to 550,000 distinct CDR3 sequences, under 15% of them present only once. This clonotype was counted ten times or more. The antigen is unknown.

Sequences were obtained from blood. The rearrangement uses TRBV9 and TRBJ1-1, with 11 bases that match TRBD1. This receptor was taken from a woman between 18 and 29 years old with Graves' hyperthyroidism. The CDR3 sequence is CASSKEDRGLDTEAFF. For the CDR3, the DNA is TGTGCCAGCAGCAAAGAGGACAGGGGGCTGGACACTGAAGCTTTCTTT.